This TCR beta chain was sequenced in a study of blood T cell repertoires in COVID-19 (dated by TCRdb to about 2020). Looking at the study overall: Collaborator samples came from the United States, Italy and Spain and covered acute and convalescent phases of COVID-19. The prospective study material was composed of cDNA or gDNA derived from T cells, B-cell-depleted T cells, or PBMCs. Deeply sampled blood TCRbeta repertoires from subjects exposed to, actively infected with, or recovered from COVID-19 were included in the dataset. A freely available public database, intended as a resource for researchers studying the immune response to SARS-CoV-2, is where the repertoires were released. The samples were drawn from two sources: the first 160 participants of the ongoing ImmuneRACE study, and 1,000 to 1,500 subjects contributed by 6 global collaborators. Nearly every sample came with metadata listing a de-identified subject ID, COVID-19 status, age in years and sex. Where available, HLA class I and class II types were taken from metadata supplied by the sample provider and were not determined by assay-based typing.

The collaborating institutions used their own protocols to collect whole blood in K2EDTA tubes. For TCRbeta analysis, collaborators shipped samples as frozen whole blood, isolated PBMCs, or DNA extracted from either of those sample types. V is cut by 2 bases and J by 5 bases, and the space between the germline ends is 19 bases. There are 17 amino acids in the CDR3, from cysteine to phenylalanine inclusive. The sequence is cut down to CDR3 DNA, 51 bases in frame from base 1. The germline V gene encodes CDR1 LNHDA and CDR2 SQIVND (reference sequence). TCRbeta CDR3 regions were amplified from genomic DNA by means of the immunoSEQ Assay, a bias-controlled multiplex PCR. Turning to the authors' computational methods: Within the assay, amplification of reference gene primers was used to estimate how many nucleated cells each sample contained. To quantify the absolute abundance of each unique TCRbeta CDR3 rearrangement, sequence reads were collapsed and filtered. For each sample, productive Simpson clonality was calculated as the square root of Simpson's diversity index over productive rearrangements. The table comes from immuneACCESS by way of TCRdb, which keeps in-frame sequences with V and J called. Part of the clones is missing from these tables; in studies checked, under half for an unresolved V gene and the rest for unknown reasons. The V and J calls and clone size were taken over from that table, and D and trimming were inferred from the DNA. A total of 150,000 to 200,000 clones appear in this sample, roughly 80% of them only once. The ten largest account for 17% of the sample.

This clone has just one count. Its antigen is still unknown. Base qualities are missing; no much larger clone stands one base away. What the authors observed across the whole study: The amount of clinical and demographic metadata varied by source and participant and was provided uncurated.

The chain is made from TRBV19 and TRBJ1-5; the D gene is not confidently resolved. The sequencing input was peripheral blood. The TCR comes from a man in his sixties with active or convalescent COVID-19. The DNA is TGTGCCAGTAGTATAATGTTGGGCATCAGGAGGGATCAGCCCCAGCATTTT. Its translation is CASSIMLGIRRDQPQHF.